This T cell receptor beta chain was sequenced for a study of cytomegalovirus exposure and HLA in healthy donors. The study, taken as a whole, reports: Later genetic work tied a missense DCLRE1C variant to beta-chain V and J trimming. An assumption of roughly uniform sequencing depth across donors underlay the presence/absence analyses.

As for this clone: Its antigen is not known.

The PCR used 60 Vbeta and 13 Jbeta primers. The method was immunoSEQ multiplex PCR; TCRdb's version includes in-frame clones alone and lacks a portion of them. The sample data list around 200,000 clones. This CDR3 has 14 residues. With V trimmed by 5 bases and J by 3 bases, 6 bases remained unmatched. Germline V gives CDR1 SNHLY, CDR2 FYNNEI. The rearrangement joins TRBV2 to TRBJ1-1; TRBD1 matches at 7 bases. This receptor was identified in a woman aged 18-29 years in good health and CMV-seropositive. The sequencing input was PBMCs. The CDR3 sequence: CASSKQGFDTEAFF. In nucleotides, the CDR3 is TGTGCCAGCAGTAAACAGGGGTTTGACACTGAAGCTTTCTTT.